The rows below give T cell receptor beta chains drawn from one sample of a study of cytomegalovirus exposure and HLA in healthy donors. Some clones are missing from TCRdb's copy, which holds only in-frame ones; the method was immunoSEQ multiplex PCR. The repertoire holds some 220,000 clones, with 85% to 90% as singletons. The sample was PBMCs. The receptors shown here come from a young woman in good health and CMV-seronegative. Each CDR3 is given with its conserved first and last residue. Fields, in order: J gene, V gene, D gene, clone size, CDR3 DNA, CDR3 protein. The D gene is left open where the match is weak. Where a row states a size, it is once, few, many or the class of an expanded clone; other rows omit it.

>TRBJ1-3|TRBV5-1|.|.
TGCGCCAGCAGCTTGGACAGGCCTGGAAACACCATATATTTT
CASSLDRPGNTIYF
>TRBJ2-1|TRBV27|.|.
TGTGCCAGCAGTTATAGCGGAGGTGAGCAGTTCTTC
CASSYSGGEQFF
>TRBJ2-1|TRBV6-5|.|few
TGTGCCAGCAGTTATCTGTCGAGATCATTCTTC
CASSYLSRSFF
>TRBJ2-7|TRBV28|TRBD1|.
TGTGCCAGCAAAAACATGAGGAGGACAGGGCCCTACGAGCAGTACTTC
CASKNMRRTGPYEQYF
>TRBJ1-1|TRBV6-6|TRBD1|.
TGTGCCAGCAGTTCTGTGACCGGGACAGGGGGCACTGAAGCTTTCTTT
CASSSVTGTGGTEAFF
>TRBJ2-1|TRBV13|TRBD2|.
TGTGCCAGCAGCCCCGGACTAGCGGGAGGGCCGTTCTTC
CASSPGLAGGPFF
>TRBJ2-7|TRBV7-2|TRBD2|.
TGTGCCAGCAGCTTCCTAGCGGGAGGGCCCTACGAGCAGTACTTC
CASSFLAGGPYEQYF
>TRBJ2-3|TRBV4-2|.|once
TGTGCCAGCAGCCAAGATGAGGCAAGTTCAGATACGCAGTATTTT
CASSQDEASSDTQYF
>TRBJ2-6|TRBV7-9|.|.
TGTGCCAGCAGCTTGCCCCAAGGCAGGGCCTCTGGGGCCAACGTCCTGACTTTC
CASSLPQGRASGANVLTF
>TRBJ2-7|TRBV9|TRBD2|.
TGTGCCAGCGCTGCGGGGGGGCTAATCGCCTACGAGCAGTACTTC
CASAAGGLIAYEQYF
>TRBJ2-7|TRBV7-2|.|.
TGTGCCAGCAGTCCTGACAGGATCAACGAGCAGTACTTC
CASSPDRINEQYF
>TRBJ1-1|TRBV2|.|.
TGTGCCAGCAGTGTAGAGGGATTCCAGACGGCCGCCGGCACTGAAGCTTTCTTT
CASSVEGFQTAAGTEAFF
>TRBJ1-1|TRBV19|TRBD1|.
TGTGCCAGTAGTTACGGACAGGGGGCCACTGAAGCTTTCTTT
CASSYGQGATEAFF
>TRBJ2-2|TRBV7-9|.|.
TGTGCCAGCAGCGGATCGGGGGCGAACACCGGGGAGCTGTTTTTT
CASSGSGANTGELFF
>TRBJ1-2|TRBV7-9|.|.
TGTGCCAGCAGCTTCCCGTCGACAGCATGGGTTTATGGCTACACCTTC
CASSFPSTAWVYGYTF
>TRBJ1-2|TRBV7-9|TRBD1|.
TGTGCCAGCAGCTCGGGACAGAATAATGGCTACACCTTC
CASSSGQNNGYTF
>TRBJ2-1|TRBV9|TRBD1|.
TGTGCCAGCAGCGTCCTTTCGGGACAGGCCTACGATGAGCAGTTCTTC
CASSVLSGQAYDEQFF
>TRBJ2-7|TRBV11-2|.|.
TGTGCCAGCAGCTCGGGACAACTATCCTCTTACGAGCAGTACTTC
CASSSGQLSSYEQYF
>TRBJ1-2|TRBV6-5|TRBD1|.
TGTGCCAGCAGTCGCGGGGGACAGGGCTCCTATGGCTACACCTTC
CASSRGGQGSYGYTF
>TRBJ2-2|TRBV7-9|.|.
TGTGCCAGCAGCAAAACCGACCCGAGCGACACCGGGGAGCTGTTTTTT
CASSKTDPSDTGELFF
>TRBJ1-4|TRBV2|TRBD1|once
TGTGCCAGCACGGGACAGGGGTTGACTAATGAAAAACTGTTTTTT
CASTGQGLTNEKLFF
>TRBJ2-7|TRBV19|TRBD1|once
TGTGCCAGTAGTACCCTGCCGGGACAGGGGGCGGGTGAGCAGTACTTC
CASSTLPGQGAGEQYF
>TRBJ2-3|TRBV4-1|TRBD1|.
TGCGCCAGCAGCCAAGATCCCCCGGGACAGGGGGCTTCTAGCACAGATACGCAGTATTTT
CASSQDPPGQGASSTDTQYF
>TRBJ2-7|TRBV5-1|TRBD2|.
TGCGCCAGCAGCCAAGCGGGGGATTCCTACGAGCAGTACTTC
CASSQAGDSYEQYF
>TRBJ2-7|TRBV9|.|.
TGTGCCAGCGGTCGGGGTTTAGAGCAGTACTTC
CASGRGLEQYF
>TRBJ1-1|TRBV27|.|.
TGTGCCACCCGCGGTTGGGTCGGCTCTACTGAAGCTTTCTTT
CATRGWVGSTEAFF
>TRBJ2-5|TRBV7-2|TRBD2|.
TGTGCCAGCAGCAGGAGCGGGGCCCCGGAGACCCAGTACTTC
CASSRSGAPETQYF
>TRBJ2-5|TRBV2|TRBD2|.
TGTGCCAGCAGTGATGGACTAGCGGGGGGATTAGTGGAGACCCAGTACTTC
CASSDGLAGGLVETQYF
>TRBJ1-6|TRBV7-9|TRBD1|.
TGTGCCAGCAGCGTGACAGGGTTAGAATCACCCCTCCACTTT
CASSVTGLESPLHF
>TRBJ2-2|TRBV5-1|.|.
TGCGCCAGCAGCTTCAGGGAACGTAACACCGGGGAGCTGTTTTTT
CASSFRERNTGELFF
>TRBJ1-1|TRBV2|TRBD1|.
TGTGAGCAGCTCTCCTCCGGGACAGAAAACCACTTTGAAGCTTTCTTT
CEQLSSGTENHFEAFF
>TRBJ2-1|TRBV27|TRBD2|.
TGTGCCAGCAGTTTGGTCGCGGGAGTGGATCACAATGAGCAGTTCTTC
CASSLVAGVDHNEQFF
>TRBJ1-5|TRBV19|.|few
TGTGCCAGTAGCCTGGACAGTGGTGCAGAGAAAAGACCCCAGCATTTT
CASSLDSGAEKRPQHF
>TRBJ2-7|TRBV27|.|.
TGTGCCAGCAGTCAACCCCCAGCGCTGTACGAGCAGTACTTC
CASSQPPALYEQYF
>TRBJ2-3|TRBV4-2|TRBD2|few
TGTGCCAGCAGCCTCCCCGGGGGGGCCATCGCAGATACGCAGTATTTT
CASSLPGGAIADTQYF
>TRBJ1-5|TRBV18|TRBD1|.
TGTGCCAGCTCACCGGAGACAGGGGTCCAGCCCCAGCATTTT
CASSPETGVQPQHF
>TRBJ2-7|TRBV19|TRBD2|.
TGTGCCAGTAGTATTTCGGGGGGAATCTACGAGCAGTACTTC
CASSISGGIYEQYF
>TRBJ1-1|TRBV19|.|.
TGTGCCAGTAGTATAGATCCCCACGGGAACACTGAAGCTTTCTTT
CASSIDPHGNTEAFF
>TRBJ1-1|TRBV5-1|.|few
TGCGCCAGCAGTGACGGGGAGAACACTGAAGCTTTCTTT
CASSDGENTEAFF
>TRBJ2-7|TRBV5-1|TRBD2|once
TGCGCCAGCAAACTGCCGACTAGCGGGGACCTTAACGAGCAGTACTTC
CASKLPTSGDLNEQYF
>TRBJ2-5|TRBV7-2|TRBD2|.
TGTGCCAGCAGCCTAGGGGGACTAGCGGGGGGCCAAGAGACCCAGTACTTC
CASSLGGLAGGQETQYF
>TRBJ2-1|TRBV7-9|.|.
TGTGCCAGCAGTCAAGCGGATGGAACGGGTTTCTTC
CASSQADGTGFF
>TRBJ1-4|TRBV19|.|few
TGTGCCAGTTGCGGGAAGGCATTAAATGAAAAACTGTTTTTT
CASCGKALNEKLFF
>TRBJ2-2|TRBV11-2|.|.
TGTGCCAGCAGCTTAGATCTCGGGGAGCTGTTTTTT
CASSLDLGELFF
>TRBJ1-2|TRBV7-9|.|.
TGTGCCAGCAGCTTAAGTAACAGGCCATCCACTGGCTACACCTTC
CASSLSNRPSTGYTF
>TRBJ2-7|TRBV2|TRBD1|.
TGTGCCAGCAGCCGACAGGGCCCTTTATTTGTGCAGTACTTC
CASSRQGPLFVQYF
>TRBJ2-1|TRBV19|.|.
TGTGCCAGTAGTATAGAGCTAGCCAGCACCTACAATGAGCAGTTCTTC
CASSIELASTYNEQFF
>TRBJ2-3|TRBV27|.|.
TGTGCCAGCAGTTCCCCAACCATCGTCCGCGGGAAGGGTAGCACAGATACGCAGTATTTT
CASSSPTIVRGKGSTDTQYF
>TRBJ1-1|TRBV25-1|.|.
TGTGCCAGCAGCAGGAACACTGAAGCTTTCTTT
CASSRNTEAFF